This TCR beta chain came from a study of blood T cell repertoires in COVID-19. The length of the CDR3 is 15 residues. V was pared by 2 bases and J by 2 bases, with 4 bases of the junction left unmatched. Germline values: CDR1 ENHRY, CDR2 SYGVKD. How the authors handled the data: Reference gene primers were amplified, and this amplification served to estimate nucleated cell counts. Profiling relied on immunoSEQ multiplex PCR, and the TCRdb table lists in-frame clones only, not all of them. The V and J calls and clone size are taken from that table; D and trimming were inferred from the DNA. The repertoire consists of around 72,000 clones, with roughly 90% occurring once and the leading ten covering more than 25%.

The sequence came from a man between 45 and 60 years old with acute or convalescent COVID-19. The chain recombines TRBV10-3 with TRBJ2-7, with TRBD1 matching over 9 bases. The material sequenced was peripheral blood. CDR3 loop: CAISEGTGYPYEQYF. The CDR3 nucleotides are TGTGCCATCAGTGAGGGGACAGGGTATCCCTACGAGCAGTACTTC.